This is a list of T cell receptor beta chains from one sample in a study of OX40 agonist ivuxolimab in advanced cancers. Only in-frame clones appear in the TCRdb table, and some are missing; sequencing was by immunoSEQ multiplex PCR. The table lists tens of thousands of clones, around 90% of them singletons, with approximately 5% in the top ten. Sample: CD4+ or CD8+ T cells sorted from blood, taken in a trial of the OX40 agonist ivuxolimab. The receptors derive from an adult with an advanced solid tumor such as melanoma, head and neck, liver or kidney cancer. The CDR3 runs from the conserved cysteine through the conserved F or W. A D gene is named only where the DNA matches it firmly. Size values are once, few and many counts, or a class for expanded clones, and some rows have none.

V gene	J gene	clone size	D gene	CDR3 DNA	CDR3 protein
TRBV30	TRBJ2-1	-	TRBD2	TGTGCCTGGAGTGTCGGACTAGCGGGAGGTAGTAATGAGCAGTTCTTC	CAWSVGLAGGSNEQFF
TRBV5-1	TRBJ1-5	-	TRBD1	TGCGCCAGCAGCCCCGGACAGGGGGCGCAGCCCCAGCATTTT	CASSPGQGAQPQHF
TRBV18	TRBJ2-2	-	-	TGTGCCAGCTCACCAGGGGCAGCAATCCGCACCGGGGAGCTGTTTTTT	CASSPGAAIRTGELFF
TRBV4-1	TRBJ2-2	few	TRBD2	TGCGCCAGCAGCCAAGTAGCGGGAGCGGTCGGAGTCGCCGGGGAGCTGTTTTTT	CASSQVAGAVGVAGELFF
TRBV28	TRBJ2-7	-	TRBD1	TGTGCCAGCAGTTTGGGGGGACAGGTTACCTACGAGCAGTACTTC	CASSLGGQVTYEQYF
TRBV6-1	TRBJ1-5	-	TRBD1	TGTGCCAGCAGTGAGACAGGGGCGTATAGCAATCAGCCCCAGCATTTT	CASSETGAYSNQPQHF
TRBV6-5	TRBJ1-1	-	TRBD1	TGTGCCAGCAGAGCACAGGGGGCCTCTGAAGCTTTCTTT	CASRAQGASEAFF
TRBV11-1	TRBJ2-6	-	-	TGTGCCAGCAGCTTAGCAGGTACCCTTGGGGCCAACGTCCTGACTTTC	CASSLAGTLGANVLTF
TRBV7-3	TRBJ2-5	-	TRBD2	TGTGCCAGCAGCTTAACTAGCGGGAGCCCAGAGACCCAGTACTTC	CASSLTSGSPETQYF
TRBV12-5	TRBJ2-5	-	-	TGTGCTAGTGGTTTATCAGGGCAAGAGACCCAGTACTTC	CASGLSGQETQYF
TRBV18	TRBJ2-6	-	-	TGTGCCAGCTCACCCCAGGGTCCTGGGGCCAACGTCCTGACTTTC	CASSPQGPGANVLTF
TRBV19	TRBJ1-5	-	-	TGTGCCAGTAGCCGGGACCGGCAGCCCCAGCATTTT	CASSRDRQPQHF
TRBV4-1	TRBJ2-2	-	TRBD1	TGCGCCAGCAGCTCCCCCGGCAGGGGGACGAACACCGGGGAGCTGTTTTTT	CASSSPGRGTNTGELFF
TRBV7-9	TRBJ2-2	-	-	TGTGCCAGCAGCCCCCTCCGGGGCGGGCCCGGGGAGCTGTTTTTT	CASSPLRGGPGELFF
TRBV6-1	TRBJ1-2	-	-	TGTGCCAGCAGTGAACAGTTCTATGGCTACACCTTC	CASSEQFYGYTF
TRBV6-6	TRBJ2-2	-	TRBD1	TGTGCCAGCAGTAGCCGGACAGGGACGGGCGGGGAGCTGTTTTTT	CASSSRTGTGGELFF
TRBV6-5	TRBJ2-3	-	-	TGTGCCAGCAGACTAGGTGGCACAGATACGCAGTATTTT	CASRLGGTDTQYF
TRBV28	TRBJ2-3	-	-	TGTGCCAGCAGCCACGGGACTCTTACGCAGTATTTT	CASSHGTLTQYF
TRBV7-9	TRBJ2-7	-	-	TGTGCCAGCGGGCGCTCCTACGAGCAGTACTTC	CASGRSYEQYF
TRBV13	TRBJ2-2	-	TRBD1	TGTGCCAGCAGCCGCTCCGGGACAGTCGCCACCGGGGAGCTGTTTTTT	CASSRSGTVATGELFF
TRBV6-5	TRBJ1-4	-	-	TGTGCCAGCCACGAAACAGGGAATGAAAAACTGTTTTTT	CASHETGNEKLFF
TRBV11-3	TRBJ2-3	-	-	TGTGCCAGCAGCTTAGTGGGTAGCGCCCGCACAGATACGCAGTATTTT	CASSLVGSARTDTQYF
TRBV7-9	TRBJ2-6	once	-	TGTGCCAGCAGCGTCTCCCAGGGTGGGGCCAACGTCCTGACTTTC	CASSVSQGGANVLTF
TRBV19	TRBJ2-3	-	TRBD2	TGTGCCAGTAGTACTACCGGACTAGCGGGGGAAGATACGCAGTATTTT	CASSTTGLAGEDTQYF
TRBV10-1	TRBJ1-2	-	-	TGCGCCAGCACCTGGGAGGGGGGCCCGGACTATGGCTACACCTTC	CASTWEGGPDYGYTF
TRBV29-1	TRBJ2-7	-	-	TGCAGCGTTGATGGGGTGGGGGACTCTAAGCAGTACTTC	CSVDGVGDSKQYF
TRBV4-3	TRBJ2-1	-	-	TGCGCCAGCAGCGATGAGGTCATGGGCTCCTACAATGAGCAGTTCTTC	CASSDEVMGSYNEQFF
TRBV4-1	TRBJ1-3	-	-	TGCGCCAGCAGCCAAGGGGGGGGAGCTGGAAACACCATATATTTT	CASSQGGGAGNTIYF
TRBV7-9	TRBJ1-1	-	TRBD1	TGTGCCAGCAGCCCCTTCCTGACAGGGTACACTGAAGCTTTCTTT	CASSPFLTGYTEAFF
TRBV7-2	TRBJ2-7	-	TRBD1	TGTGCCAGCAGACCAGACAGGGGTGAATCCTACGAGCAGTACTTC	CASRPDRGESYEQYF
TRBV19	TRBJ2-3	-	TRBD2	TGTGCCAGTTCCGGGCTAGCGGGAGGGCAGGCAGATACGCAGTATTTT	CASSGLAGGQADTQYF
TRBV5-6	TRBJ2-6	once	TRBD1	TGTGCCAGCAGCCTATCCGGGACAGGGGGGGCCAACGTCCTGACTTTC	CASSLSGTGGANVLTF
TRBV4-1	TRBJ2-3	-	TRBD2	TGCGCCAGCAGCCGACCCTCCCGAGCGGGAGTCACAGATACGCAGTATTTT	CASSRPSRAGVTDTQYF
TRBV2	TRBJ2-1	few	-	TGTGCCAGCCGGGCCTCGGGCTCCTACAATGAGCAGTTCTTC	CASRASGSYNEQFF
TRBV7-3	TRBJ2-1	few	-	TGTGCCAGCAGCTTAACAGGGAGCTCCTACAATGAGCAGTTCTTC	CASSLTGSSYNEQFF
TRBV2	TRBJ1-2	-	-	TGTGCCAGCAGTGAACAGACGAACTATGGCTACACCTTC	CASSEQTNYGYTF
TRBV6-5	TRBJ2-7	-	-	TGTGCCAGCAGTTACTCTTTAAAACAGGGATCCTACGAGCAGTACTTC	CASSYSLKQGSYEQYF